The 9 T cell receptor beta chains listed next were all sequenced from one sample in a study of T cells after posttransplantation cyclophosphamide. TCRdb's table, derived via immunoSEQ multiplex PCR, lists solely in-frame clones and lacks some. The sample yields 25,000 or so clones, roughly 83% seen once. The sequenced material came from PBMCs. The receptor set was obtained from a woman in her fifties or sixties with a blood cancer, CMV-positive, and with a related stem cell donor.

The gene calls are TRBV6-5 and TRBJ2-1; D uncertain. Germline assignment: CDR1 MNHEY and CDR2 SVGAGI. The CDR3 is 11 residues long. V was trimmed by 6 bases and J by 4 bases, leaving 4 bases between them. The CDR3 nucleotides are TGTGCCAGCAGGCTATACAATGAGCAGTTCTTC. Translating gives CASRLYNEQFF.

V is TRBV19 and J is TRBJ1-5; 7 bases are shared with TRBD1. The CDR3 spans 13 residues. Germline V gives CDR1 LNHDA, CDR2 SQIVND (reference sequence). V dropped 6 bases and J dropped 4; count of bases not matched to a gene: 3. The CDR3 sequence: CASSETGNQPQHF. CDR3 in DNA: TGTGCCAGTAGCGAGACAGGGAATCAGCCCCAGCATTTT. The full variable domain, rest sourced from reference TRBV19 and TRBJ1-5, is DGGITQSPKYLFRKEGQNVTLSCEQNLNHDAMYWYRQDPGQGLRLIYYSQIVNDFQKGDIAEGYSVSREKKESFPLTVTSAQKNPTAFYLCASSETGNQPQHFGDGTRLSIL.

The chain recombines TRBV28 with TRBJ2-5; tentative D call: TRBD1 (5 bases). Germline CDR1 and CDR2: MDHEN and SYDVKM. The V gene lost 5 bases and the J gene lost 2 bases, with 15 bases spanning the gap. This CDR3 is built from 15 residues. The CDR3 loop reads CASSPRQTGQETQYF. The CDR3 DNA follows: TGTGCCAGCAGTCCGAGACAGACCGGTCAAGAGACCCAGTACTTC.

The chain uses TRBV13 and TRBJ2-1, with D perhaps TRBD1 (6 bases). Germline values: CDR1 PRHDT, CDR2 FYEKMQ (reference sequence). Trimming removed 6 bases from V and 2 bases from J, with 14 bases in between. The CDR3 runs 15 residues. In DNA form, the CDR3 reads TGTGCCAGCAGGTCCCTTAGGGGGACCTACAATGAGCAGTTCTTC. Translated: CASRSLRGTYNEQFF.

This clone came up once. The chain is built from TRBV29-1 and TRBJ1-2; perhaps TRBD1 as D (6 bases). The CDR3 extends over 13 amino acids. Germline values: CDR1 SQVTM, CDR2 ANQGSEA. Deletions cut 6 bases from V and 4 bases from J, with 15 bases between. CDR3 in DNA: TGCAGCGTCGCCAGGGACACCCGCTATGGCTACACCTTC. This encodes CSVARDTRYGYTF.

This rearrangement joins TRBV2 to TRBJ2-1; tentatively, D is TRBD2 (6 bases). CDR1 SNHLY and CDR2 FYNNEI come from the germline V gene. The CDR3 contains 15 residues. V shed 4 bases and J shed 0 bases, with 10 bases lying between them. The chain's CDR3 is CASSVAGTSYNEQFF. In DNA form, the CDR3 reads TGTGCCAGCAGTGTTGCGGGAACCTCCTACAATGAGCAGTTCTTC. Based on the CDR3 plus reference TRBV2 and TRBJ2-1, the full variable domain is EPEVTQTPSHQVTQMGQEVILRCVPISNHLYFYWYRQILGQKVEFLVSFYNNEISEKSEIFDDQFSVERPDGSNFTLKIRSTKLEDSAMYFCASSVAGTSYNEQFFGPGTRLTVL.

CDR3 bases: TGCGCCAGCAGCCTAATAGAAGGACAGGCCCAAGCTTTCTTT. This sequence encodes CASSLIEGQAQAFF. The chain is built from TRBV5-1 and TRBJ1-1; TRBD1 aligns across 7 bases. With 4 bases clipped from V and 9 bases from J, the junction kept 12 bases outside the gene matches. The CDR3 has 14 amino acids. Germline CDR1 and CDR2: SGHRS and YFSETQ. The full variable domain, with the rest looked up from reference TRBV5-1 and TRBJ1-1, is KAGVTQTPRYLIKTRGQQVTLSCSPISGHRSVSWYQQTPGQGLQFLFEYFSETQRNKGNFPGRFSGRQFSNSRSEMNVSTLELGDSALYLCASSLIEGQAQAFFGQGTRLTVV.

The J gene is TRBJ2-7, the V gene TRBV10-3, with 11 bases lining up with TRBD1. Germline V gives CDR1 ENHRY, CDR2 SYGVKD. CDR3 size: 20 residues. With 0 bases clipped from V and 1 base from J, the junction kept 14 bases outside the gene matches. The CDR3 sequence is CAISESPTRTGGQGSYEQYF. The CDR3 DNA follows: TGTGCCATCAGTGAGTCCCCAACGCGGACAGGGGGCCAAGGTTCCTACGAGCAGTACTTC.

The chain uses TRBV2 and TRBJ2-4; 11 bases match TRBD2. Trimming removed 6 bases from V and 14 bases from J; junction bases left unmatched: 9. CDR3 length: 13 residues. Germline loops: CDR1 SNHLY, CDR2 FYNNEI. The DNA for the CDR3 is TGTGCCAGCAGGGTTTTAGCGGGAGGGCCTAAGTACTTC. Protein sequence: CASRVLAGGPKYF. The whole variable domain, filled in from reference TRBV2 and TRBJ2-4, reads EPEVTQTPSHQVTQMGQEVILRCVPISNHLYFYWYRQILGQKVEFLVSFYNNEISEKSEIFDDQFSVERPDGSNFTLKIRSTKLEDSAMYFCASRVLAGGPKYFGAGTRLSVL.